Presented here are 14 T cell receptor beta chains from one specimen sequenced in a study of neurological immune-mediated disorders. Stated time point: longitudinal time-point 1 (baseline). From the 5' RACE reads, TCRdb called clonotypes with MiXCR, one entry per CDR3 protein. The sample lists 67,000 or so distinct CDR3 sequences; roughly an eighth were seen once. The sequenced sample consisted of PBMCs. These receptors all come from a female donor with HTLV-1-associated myelopathy (HAM/TSP).

This clonotype came up a few times. V is TRBV2 and J is TRBJ2-7; D is perhaps TRBD1 (5 bases). Germline-derived CDR1 and CDR2 are SNHLY and FYNNEI. This CDR3 comprises 11 residues. V lost 8 bases, J lost 3 bases, and 8 bases lay in between. CDR3 nucleotide sequence: TGTGCCAGCTCTAGGGGCTACGAGCAGTACTTC. Protein product: CASSRGYEQYF.

On this clonotype itself: One end of the junction fails to match germline, which may point to a read error. The CDR3 loop reads CVSSQVSPWRPQHF. The DNA of the CDR3 is TGTGTCAGCAGCCAAGTTTCCCCTTGGCGGCCCCAGCATTTT. The chain has TRBV4-2 and TRBJ1-5, with unresolved D. The CDR3 is made up of 14 amino acids. Germline V gene lookup returns CDR1 LGHNA and CDR2 YNFKEQ.

On this clonotype: Germline and junction disagree at one end, which may indicate a read error. The chain recombines TRBV2 with TRBJ2-2, with D perhaps given as TRBD1 or TRBD2 (5 bases each). Germline CDR1 and CDR2: SNHLY and FYNNEI. The CDR3 length is 14 residues. This CDR3 reads CVSMGRTNTWELFF. The CDR3, as DNA: TGTGTCAGCATGGGACGGACGAACACCTGGGAGCTGTTTTTT.

This clonotype was counted at least ten times. V usage is TRBV10-1 and J usage is TRBJ2-2; tentative D call: TRBD2 (6 bases). The ends were cut back, 0 bases at V and 5 bases at J, with 13 bases in the middle. The CDR3 has 16 amino acids. Germline CDR1 reads WNHNN; CDR2 reads SYGVQD (reference sequence). The CDR3 nucleotides are TGCGCCAGCAGTGAGTCCTCGGGGAGGAGAACCGGGGAGCTGTTTTTT. Its translation: CASSESSGRRTGELFF.

Regarding this clonotype: A clone one base away is much larger, so this may be a read error. The chain joins TRBV4-1 to TRBJ1-2; 10 bases match TRBD1. The CDR3 consists of 15 residues. Germline loops: CDR1 MGHRA, CDR2 YSYEKL. DNA for the CDR3: TGCGCCATCAGCCAAGTCGGACAGGGGGTCGATGGCTACACCTTC. Translated, it gives CAISQVGQGVDGYTF.

This clonotype was picked up many times. The V and J genes are TRBV29-1 and TRBJ1-2; 10 bases are shared with TRBD1. With V trimmed by 1 base and J by 7 bases, 9 bases remained unmatched. The germline V gene has CDR1 SQVTM and CDR2 ANQGSEA. This CDR3 spans 15 amino acids. CDR3 protein: CSVEVFIDRGPGYTF. CDR3 nucleotide sequence: TGCAGCGTTGAAGTCTTTATCGACAGGGGGCCTGGCTACACCTTC.

By proportion, this clonotype is medium-sized (0.01 to 0.1%). V usage is TRBV20-1 and J usage is TRBJ1-3; tentatively, D is TRBD1 (5 bases). This CDR3 is 15 amino acids long. Trimming left V 6 bases short and J 0 bases short, with 15 bases between. The germline V gene has CDR1 DFQATT and CDR2 SNEGSKA (reference sequence). The CDR3 region is CSASRGPSSGNTIYF. CDR3 DNA sequence: TGCAGTGCCAGCCGGGGACCGAGCTCTGGAAACACCATATATTTT.

This clonotype was detected ten times or more. The chain employs TRBV20-1 and TRBJ2-5; perhaps TRBD2 as D (7 bases). V was clipped by 5 bases and J by 7 bases, with 17 bases between them. There are 13 residues in the CDR3. Looked up from germline, CDR1 is DFQATT and CDR2 is SNEGSKA (reference sequence). CDR3 sequence (DNA): TGCAGTGCTGCCCGGGGGGCCGACGGGACCCAGTACTTC. It is translated as CSAARGADGTQYF.

As regards this clonotype: The junction differs from germline at one of its ends, possibly a read error. The genes are TRBV10-3 and TRBJ2-7; D is unclear. Germline values: CDR1 ENHRY, CDR2 SYGVKD. CDR3 length equals 15 residues. CDR3 protein: CAISDSRHGPYEQYF. The CDR3 coding sequence is TGCGCCATCAGTGATTCGCGGCATGGGCCCTACGAGCAGTACTTC.

There are many counts of this clonotype. The V gene is TRBV20-1, the J gene TRBJ2-1, with 10 bases that match TRBD1. Germline CDR1 DFQATT, CDR2 SNEGSKA (reference sequence). The CDR3 runs to 15 residues. V lost 6 bases to trimming and J lost 12 bases; unmatched junction nucleotides: 17. The CDR3 sequence: CSAPTGTGASEGQFF. The DNA of the CDR3 is TGCAGTGCCCCGACTGGGACAGGGGCGTCGGAGGGGCAGTTCTTC.

The chain employs TRBV7-2 and TRBJ1-1, with D tentatively TRBD1 (6 bases). Germline CDR1 is SGHTA and CDR2 is FQGNSA. The CDR3 has 16 amino acids. V lost 1 base to trimming and J lost 2 bases, with 14 bases between them. The CDR3 DNA is TGTGCCAGCAGCTTAGAGGGACAAATCCTTAACACTGAAGCTTTCTTT. Its protein product is CASSLEGQILNTEAFF.

A note on this clonotype: One end of the junction is discordant with germline, which a read error may explain. The chain recombines TRBV5-1 with TRBJ2-2; D might be TRBD1 (6 bases). CDR3 length: 14 residues. The germline V gene has CDR1 SGHRS and CDR2 YFSETQ. This CDR3 is CASSLEGTNRELYF. Written as DNA, the CDR3 is TGCGCCAGCAGCTTGGAGGGGACGAACAGGGAGCTGTATTTT.

This clonotype came up many times. The chain employs TRBV5-1 and TRBJ2-3; D might be TRBD2 (5 bases). Trimming took 6 bases from V and 5 from J, leaving 22 bases between them. The length of the CDR3 is 16 residues. From germline, CDR1 is SGHRS and CDR2 YFSETQ. The CDR3 spells CASTTSPSGWIDTQYF. The CDR3 nucleotides are TGCGCCAGCACCACCTCCCCAAGCGGCTGGATAGATACGCAGTATTTT.

This clonotype has ten or more counts. The rearrangement joins TRBV10-3 to TRBJ2-1; no reliable D call. CDR3 length: 11 residues. Trimming left V 11 bases short and J 0 bases short, with 5 bases between. Germline loops: CDR1 ENHRY, CDR2 SYGVKD. CDR3 sequence reads: CAASSYNEQFF. The CDR3 nucleotides are TGTGCCGCGAGCTCCTACAATGAGCAGTTCTTC.